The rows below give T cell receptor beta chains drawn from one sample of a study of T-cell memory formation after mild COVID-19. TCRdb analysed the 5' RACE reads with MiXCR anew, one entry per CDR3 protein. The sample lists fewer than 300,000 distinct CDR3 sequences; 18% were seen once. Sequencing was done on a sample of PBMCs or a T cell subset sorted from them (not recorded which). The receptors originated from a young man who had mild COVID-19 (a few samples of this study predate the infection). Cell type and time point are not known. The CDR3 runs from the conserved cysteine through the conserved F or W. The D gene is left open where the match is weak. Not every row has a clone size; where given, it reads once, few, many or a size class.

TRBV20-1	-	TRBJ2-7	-	CSAPGHFWGEQYF	TGCAGTGCTCCGGGACATTTTTGGGGCGAGCAGTACTTC
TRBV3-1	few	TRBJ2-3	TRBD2	CASSLWTSGREDTQYF	TGTGCCAGCAGCCTATGGACTAGCGGGAGGGAGGATACGCAGTATTTT
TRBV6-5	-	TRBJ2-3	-	CASSNRPTGADTQYF	TGTGCCAGCAGTAACCGCCCAACCGGGGCAGATACGCAGTATTTT
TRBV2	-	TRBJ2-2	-	CASSSSFTGAGTGELFF	TGTGCCAGCAGTTCCTCCTTCACAGGTGCAGGCACCGGGGAGCTGTTTTTT
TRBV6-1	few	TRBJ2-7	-	CASSVGAAYEQYF	TGTGCCAGCAGTGTGGGGGCGGCCTACGAGCAGTACTTC
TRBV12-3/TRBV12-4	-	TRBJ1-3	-	CASSLATADRYF	TGTGCCAGCAGTTTAGCTACCGCGGACAGATATTTT
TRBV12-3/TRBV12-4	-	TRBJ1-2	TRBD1	CASKDTGAATLYGYTF	TGTGCCAGCAAAGACACAGGGGCGGCTACCCTCTATGGCTACACCTTC
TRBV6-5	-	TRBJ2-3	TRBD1	CASSYSGGQGMVTSTDTQYF	TGTGCCAGCAGTTACTCAGGGGGACAGGGCATGGTTACTAGCACAGATACGCAGTATTTT
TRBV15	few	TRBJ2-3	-	CATSRDGVQDLGTQYF	TGTGCCACCAGCAGAGATGGGGTACAAGATCTTGGTACGCAGTATTTT
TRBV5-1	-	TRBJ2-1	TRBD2	CASSLEGLASVNEQFF	TGCGCCAGCAGCTTGGAGGGACTAGCGTCAGTAAATGAGCAGTTCTTC
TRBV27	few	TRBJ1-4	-	CASSRSGFEKLFF	TGTGCCAGCAGCCGATCGGGGTTTGAAAAACTGTTTTTT
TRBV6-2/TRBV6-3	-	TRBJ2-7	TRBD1	CASTRTGPPSDEQYF	TGTGCCAGCACCCGGACAGGGCCCCCTTCTGACGAGCAGTACTTC
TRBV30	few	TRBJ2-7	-	CALGTLDHEQYF	TGTGCCTTGGGGACCCTCGACCACGAGCAGTACTTC
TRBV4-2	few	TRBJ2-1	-	CASSGRLTNNEKFF	TGTGCCAGCAGCGGACGGTTAACCAACAATGAGAAGTTCTTC
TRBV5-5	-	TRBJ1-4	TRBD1	CASSLLTGGKGEKLFF	TGTGCCAGCAGCCTCCTTACAGGGGGCAAGGGTGAAAAACTGTTTTTT
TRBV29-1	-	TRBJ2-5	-	CSVGPRGETQYF	TGCAGCGTTGGTCCAAGAGGAGAGACCCAGTACTTC
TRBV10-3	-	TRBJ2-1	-	CAISEDNEQFF	TGTGCCATCAGTGAGGACAATGAGCAGTTCTTC
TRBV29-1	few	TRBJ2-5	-	CSVDGSIQETQYF	TGCAGCGTTGACGGTTCGATCCAAGAGACCCAGTACTTC
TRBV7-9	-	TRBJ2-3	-	CASSTTVRSTDTQYF	TGTGCCAGCAGCACGACAGTCAGGAGCACAGATACGCAGTATTTT
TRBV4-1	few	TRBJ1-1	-	CASSRQAGNTEAFF	TGCGCCAGCAGCAGACAGGCGGGGAACACTGAAGCTTTCTTT
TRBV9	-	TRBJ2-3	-	CASSVASGPDTQYF	TGTGCCAGCAGCGTAGCTAGTGGGCCGGATACGCAGTATTTT
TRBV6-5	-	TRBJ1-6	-	CASRATIGPPPGRVLNSPLHF	TGTGCCAGCAGGGCCACCATAGGGCCCCCGCCGGGCAGGGTGTTGAATTCACCCCTCCACTTT
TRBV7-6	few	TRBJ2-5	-	CASSYTTGIWEQETQYF	TGTGCCAGCAGCTATACAACCGGGATATGGGAACAAGAGACCCAGTACTTC
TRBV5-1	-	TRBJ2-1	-	CASTQMAPGGEQFF	TGCGCCAGCACCCAAATGGCCCCTGGAGGGGAGCAGTTCTTC
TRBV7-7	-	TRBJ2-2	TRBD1	CASSLRTGANTGELFF	TGTGCCAGCAGCTTAAGAACAGGGGCGAACACCGGGGAGCTGTTTTTT
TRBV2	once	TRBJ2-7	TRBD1	CASSVGTGYYEQYF	TGTGCCAGCAGTGTAGGGACAGGCTACTACGAGCAGTACTTC
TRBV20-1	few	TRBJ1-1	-	CSANPLNTEAFF	TGCAGTGCCAATCCGTTGAACACTGAAGCTTTCTTT
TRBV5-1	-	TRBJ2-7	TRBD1	CASSLLPGTASYEQYF	TGCGCCAGCAGCTTGTTGCCCGGGACAGCCTCCTACGAGCAGTACTTC
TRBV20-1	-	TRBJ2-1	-	CSAPRVPVGNEQFF	TGCAGTGCCCCACGGGTCCCGGTGGGTAATGAGCAGTTCTTC
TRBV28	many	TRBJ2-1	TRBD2	CASSASVGGYSSYNEQFF	TGTGCCAGCAGTGCCTCCGTGGGGGGGTATAGCTCCTACAATGAGCAGTTCTTC
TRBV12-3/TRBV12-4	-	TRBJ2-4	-	CASSPQGNIQYF	TGTGCCAGCAGTCCACAGGGAAACATTCAGTACTTC
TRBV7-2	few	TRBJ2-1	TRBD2	CASSFRGGADNEQFF	TGTGCCAGCAGCTTCCGCGGGGGGGCGGACAATGAGCAGTTCTTC
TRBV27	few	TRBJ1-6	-	CASSTTSYNSPLHF	TGTGCCAGCAGTACAACCTCCTATAATTCACCCCTCCACTTT